One TCR beta chain is described in this entry. The antigen is undetermined. This CDR3 has 10 amino acids. Germline assignment: CDR1 SQVTM and CDR2 ANQGSEA. Trimming left V 1 base short and J 6 bases short, with 3 bases between. This specimen comes from a study of OX40 agonist ivuxolimab in advanced cancers. Study-level findings and limits: CD8+ T cells averaged more expanded clones than CD4+.

The data were produced by immunoSEQ multiplex PCR, yet TCRdb's version contains in-frame clones alone and is incomplete. The sample has over 70,000 clones, about 86% seen once. Sequencing was performed on CD4+ or CD8+ T cells sorted from blood, taken in a trial of the OX40 agonist ivuxolimab. The chain links TRBV29-1 to TRBJ1-2; unclear D gene. The sequence derives from an adult with an advanced solid tumor such as melanoma, head and neck, liver or kidney cancer. This chain's CDR3 is CSVEGDGYTF. As DNA, the CDR3 is TGCAGCGTTGAAGGAGATGGCTACACCTTC.